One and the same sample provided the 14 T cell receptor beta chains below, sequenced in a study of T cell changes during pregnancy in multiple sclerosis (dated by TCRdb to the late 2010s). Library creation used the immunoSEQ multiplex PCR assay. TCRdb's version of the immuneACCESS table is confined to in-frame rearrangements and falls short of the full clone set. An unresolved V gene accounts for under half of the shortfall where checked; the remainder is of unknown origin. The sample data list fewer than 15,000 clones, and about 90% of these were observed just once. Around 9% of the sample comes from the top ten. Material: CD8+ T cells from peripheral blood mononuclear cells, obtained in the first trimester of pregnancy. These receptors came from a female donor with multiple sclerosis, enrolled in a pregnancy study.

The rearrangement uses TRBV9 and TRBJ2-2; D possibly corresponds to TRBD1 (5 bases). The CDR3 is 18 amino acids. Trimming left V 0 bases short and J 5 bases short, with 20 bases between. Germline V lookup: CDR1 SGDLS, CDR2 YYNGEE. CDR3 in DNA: TGTGCCAGCAGCGTAGAGGGGTCGGGTCCTCTAGTTACCGGGGAGCTGTTTTTT. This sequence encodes CASSVEGSGPLVTGELFF.

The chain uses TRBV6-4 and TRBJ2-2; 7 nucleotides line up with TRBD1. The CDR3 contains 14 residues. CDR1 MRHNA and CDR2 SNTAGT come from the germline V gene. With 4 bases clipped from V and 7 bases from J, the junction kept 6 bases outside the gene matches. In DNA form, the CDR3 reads TGTGCCAGCAGTGGACAGGGAGACAGCGGGGAGCTGTTTTTT. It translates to CASSGQGDSGELFF.

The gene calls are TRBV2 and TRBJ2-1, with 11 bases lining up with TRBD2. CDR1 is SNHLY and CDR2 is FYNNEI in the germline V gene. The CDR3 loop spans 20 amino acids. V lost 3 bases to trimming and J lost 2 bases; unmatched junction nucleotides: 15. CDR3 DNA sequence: TGTGCCAGCAGTGACTTCCTGACTAGCGGGGTGGGGTCTCCCTACAATGAGCAGTTCTTC. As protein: CASSDFLTSGVGSPYNEQFF.

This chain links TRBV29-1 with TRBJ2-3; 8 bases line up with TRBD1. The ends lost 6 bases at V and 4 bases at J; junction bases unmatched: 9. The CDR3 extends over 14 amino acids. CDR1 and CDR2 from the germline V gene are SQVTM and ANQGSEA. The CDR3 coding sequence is TGCAGCGTGGTTGGACAGGGTTCTGCAGATACGCAGTATTTT. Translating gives CSVVGQGSADTQYF.

The CDR3 DNA reads TGTGCCAGCAGTTTCCTGGGGGCCCTCGACGAGCAGTACTTC. Translation: CASSFLGALDEQYF. The rearrangement links TRBV28 to TRBJ2-7, with a weak D call TRBD1 (6 bases). The V end lost 3 bases, the J end lost 5 bases, and 14 bases lay between the germline ends. Germline CDR1 MDHEN, CDR2 SYDVKM. This CDR3 is 14 amino acids long.

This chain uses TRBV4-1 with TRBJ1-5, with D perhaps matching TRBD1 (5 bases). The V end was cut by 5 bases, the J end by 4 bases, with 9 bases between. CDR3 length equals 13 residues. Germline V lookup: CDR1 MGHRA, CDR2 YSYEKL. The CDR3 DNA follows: TGCGCCAGCAGCGCTCGGGGGAATCAGCCCCAGCATTTT. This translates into CASSARGNQPQHF.

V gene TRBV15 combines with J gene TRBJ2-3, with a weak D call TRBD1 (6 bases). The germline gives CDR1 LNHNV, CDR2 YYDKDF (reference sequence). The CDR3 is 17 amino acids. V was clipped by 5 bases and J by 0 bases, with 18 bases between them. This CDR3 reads CATSPALQGASTDTQYF. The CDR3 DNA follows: TGTGCCACCAGCCCGGCCCTACAGGGAGCTAGCACAGATACGCAGTATTTT.

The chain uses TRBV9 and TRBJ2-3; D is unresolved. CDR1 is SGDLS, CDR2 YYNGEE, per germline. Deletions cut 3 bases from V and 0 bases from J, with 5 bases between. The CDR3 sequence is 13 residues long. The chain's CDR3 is CASSAISTDTQYF. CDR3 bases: TGTGCCAGCAGCGCTATTAGCACAGATACGCAGTATTTT.

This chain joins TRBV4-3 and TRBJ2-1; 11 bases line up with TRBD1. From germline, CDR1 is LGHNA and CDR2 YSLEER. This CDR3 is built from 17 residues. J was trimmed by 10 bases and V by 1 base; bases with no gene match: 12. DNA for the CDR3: TGCGCCAGCAGCCAAGTTTCCGGGGGACAGGGGGTGTGGGAGCAGTTCTTC. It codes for CASSQVSGGQGVWEQFF.

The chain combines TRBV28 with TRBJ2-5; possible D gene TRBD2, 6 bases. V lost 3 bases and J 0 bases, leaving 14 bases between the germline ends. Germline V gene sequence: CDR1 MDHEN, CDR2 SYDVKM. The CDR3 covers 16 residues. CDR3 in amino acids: CASSFMAGRNQETQYF. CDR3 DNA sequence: TGTGCCAGCAGTTTTATGGCGGGGAGAAACCAAGAGACCCAGTACTTC.

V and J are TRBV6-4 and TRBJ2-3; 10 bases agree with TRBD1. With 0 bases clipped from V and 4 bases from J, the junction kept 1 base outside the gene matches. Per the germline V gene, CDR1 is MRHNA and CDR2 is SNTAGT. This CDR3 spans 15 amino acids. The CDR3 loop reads CASSDSTGGADTQYF. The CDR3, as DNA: TGTGCCAGCAGTGACTCGACAGGGGGCGCAGATACGCAGTATTTT.

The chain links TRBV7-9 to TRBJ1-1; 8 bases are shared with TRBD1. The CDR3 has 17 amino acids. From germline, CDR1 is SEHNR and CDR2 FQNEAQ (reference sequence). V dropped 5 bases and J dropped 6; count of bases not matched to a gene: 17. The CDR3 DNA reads TGTGCCAGCAGCCTCGGGCCGGGACAGGCGGGGAGGCCTGAAGCTTTCTTT. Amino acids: CASSLGPGQAGRPEAFF. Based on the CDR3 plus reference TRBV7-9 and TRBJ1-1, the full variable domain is DTGVSQNPRHKITKRGQNVTFRCDPISEHNRLYWYRQTLGQGPEFLTYFQNEAQLEKSRLLSDRFSAERPKGSFSTLEIQRTEQGDSAMYLCASSLGPGQAGRPEAFFGQGTRLTVV.

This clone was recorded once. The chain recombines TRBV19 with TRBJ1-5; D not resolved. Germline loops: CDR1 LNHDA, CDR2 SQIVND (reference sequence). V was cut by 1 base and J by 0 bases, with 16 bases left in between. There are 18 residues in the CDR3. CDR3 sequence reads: CASSIALLNSYSNQPQHF. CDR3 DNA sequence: TGTGCCAGTAGTATAGCATTACTCAACAGTTATAGCAATCAGCCCCAGCATTTT.

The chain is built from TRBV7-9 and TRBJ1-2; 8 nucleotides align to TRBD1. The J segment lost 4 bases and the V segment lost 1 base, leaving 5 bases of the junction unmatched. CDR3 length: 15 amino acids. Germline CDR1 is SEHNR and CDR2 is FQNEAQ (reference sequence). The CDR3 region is CASSLVQGELYGYTF. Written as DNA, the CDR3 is TGTGCCAGCAGCTTAGTACAGGGGGAGCTCTATGGCTACACCTTC.